Sequencing of this T cell receptor beta chain was carried out in a study of blood T cell repertoires in COVID-19. Germline values: CDR1 SGHDT, CDR2 YYEEEE. The V gene lost 6 bases and the J gene lost 4 bases, with 13 bases spanning the gap. CDR3 length: 13 residues. The repertoire was sequenced with immunoSEQ multiplex PCR; TCRdb's copy has only in-frame clones and lacks some. Here the sample spans about 64,000 clones, about 88% being singletons. Two negative PCRs, clearance, or symptom resolution were required of recovered Cohort 3 donors. The sequencing sample was made of PBMCs or T cells enriched from blood (not recorded which). The TCR comes from a woman aged 40 to 50 who had recovered from COVID-19. The chain is built from TRBV5-6 and TRBJ1-1; D ambiguous. The chain's CDR3 is CASTTGFGTEAFF. The DNA of the CDR3 is TGTGCCAGCACCACGGGTTTTGGCACTGAAGCTTTCTTT.